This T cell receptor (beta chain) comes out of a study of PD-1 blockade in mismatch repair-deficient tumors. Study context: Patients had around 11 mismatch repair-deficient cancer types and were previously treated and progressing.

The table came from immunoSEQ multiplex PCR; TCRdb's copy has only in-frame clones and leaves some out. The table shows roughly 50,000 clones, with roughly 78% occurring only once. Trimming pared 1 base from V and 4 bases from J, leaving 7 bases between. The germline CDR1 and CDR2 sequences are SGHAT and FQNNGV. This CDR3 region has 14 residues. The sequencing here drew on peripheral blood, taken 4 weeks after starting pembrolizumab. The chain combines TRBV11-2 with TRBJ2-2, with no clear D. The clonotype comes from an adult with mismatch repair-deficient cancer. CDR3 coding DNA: TGTGCCAGCAGCTTAGGGGCAGCCACCGGGGAGCTGTTTTTT. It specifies CASSLGAATGELFF.